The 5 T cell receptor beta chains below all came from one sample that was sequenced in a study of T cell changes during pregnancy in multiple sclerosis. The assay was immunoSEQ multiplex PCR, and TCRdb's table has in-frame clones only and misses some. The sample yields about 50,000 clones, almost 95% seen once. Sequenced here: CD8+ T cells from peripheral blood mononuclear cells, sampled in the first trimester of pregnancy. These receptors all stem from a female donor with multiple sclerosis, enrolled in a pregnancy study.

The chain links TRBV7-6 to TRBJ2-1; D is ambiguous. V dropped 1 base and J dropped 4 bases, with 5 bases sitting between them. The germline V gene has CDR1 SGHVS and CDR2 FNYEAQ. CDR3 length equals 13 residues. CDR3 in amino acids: CASSLGLYNEQFF. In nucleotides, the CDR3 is TGTGCCAGCAGCTTAGGGCTTTACAATGAGCAGTTCTTC.

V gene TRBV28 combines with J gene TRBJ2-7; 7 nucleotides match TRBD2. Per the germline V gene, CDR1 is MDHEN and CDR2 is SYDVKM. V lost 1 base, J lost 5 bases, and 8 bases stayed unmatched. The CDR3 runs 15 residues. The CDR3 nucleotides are TGTGCCAGCAGTTTATCCCCTACGGGAGGCGACGAGCAGTACTTC. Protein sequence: CASSLSPTGGDEQYF. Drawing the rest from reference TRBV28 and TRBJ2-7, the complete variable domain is DVKVTQSSRYLVKRTGEKVFLECVQDMDHENMFWYRQDPGLGLRLIYFSYDVKMKEKGDIPEGYSVSREKKERFSLILESASTNQTSMYLCASSLSPTGGDEQYFGPGTRLTVT.

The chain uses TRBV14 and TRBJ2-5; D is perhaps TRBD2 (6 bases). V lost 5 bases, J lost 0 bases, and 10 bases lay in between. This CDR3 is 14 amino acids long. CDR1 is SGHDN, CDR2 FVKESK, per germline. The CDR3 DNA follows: TGTGCCAGCAGCAGACTAGGTAACCAAGAGACCCAGTACTTC. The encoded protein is CASSRLGNQETQYF.

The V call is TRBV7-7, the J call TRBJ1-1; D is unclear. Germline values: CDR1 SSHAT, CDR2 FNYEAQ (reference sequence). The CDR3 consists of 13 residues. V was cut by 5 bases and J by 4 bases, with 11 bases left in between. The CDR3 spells CASSRARGTEAFF. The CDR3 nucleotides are TGTGCCAGCAGCCGGGCTCGGGGCACTGAAGCTTTCTTT.

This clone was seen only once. This chain's CDR3 is CASSAAGGTEAFF. The CDR3 DNA reads TGTGCCAGCAGTGCCGCAGGGGGGACTGAAGCTTTCTTT. This chain joins TRBV2 and TRBJ1-1; 7 bases agree with TRBD1. The CDR3 is made up of 13 amino acids. Unmatched junction bases numbered 4, after V lost 4 bases and J lost 5 bases. Germline CDR1 and CDR2: SNHLY and FYNNEI.